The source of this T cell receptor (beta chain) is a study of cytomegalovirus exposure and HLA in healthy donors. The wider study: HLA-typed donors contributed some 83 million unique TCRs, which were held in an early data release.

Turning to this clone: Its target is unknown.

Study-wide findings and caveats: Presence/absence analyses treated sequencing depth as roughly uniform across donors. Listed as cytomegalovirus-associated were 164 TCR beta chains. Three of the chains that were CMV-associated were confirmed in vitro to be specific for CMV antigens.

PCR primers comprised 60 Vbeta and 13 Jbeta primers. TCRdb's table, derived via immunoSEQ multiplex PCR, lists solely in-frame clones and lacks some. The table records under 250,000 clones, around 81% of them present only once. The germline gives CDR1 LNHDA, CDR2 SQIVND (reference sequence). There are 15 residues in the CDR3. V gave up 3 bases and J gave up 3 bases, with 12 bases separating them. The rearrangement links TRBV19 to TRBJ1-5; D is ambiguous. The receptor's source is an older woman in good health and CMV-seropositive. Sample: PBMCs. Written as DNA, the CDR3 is TGTGCCAGTAGTATCATCAGAGGCTCCAATCAGCCCCAGCATTTT. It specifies CASSIIRGSNQPQHF. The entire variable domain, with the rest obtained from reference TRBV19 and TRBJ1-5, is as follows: DGGITQSPKYLFRKEGQNVTLSCEQNLNHDAMYWYRQDPGQGLRLIYYSQIVNDFQKGDIAEGYSVSREKKESFPLTVTSAQKNPTAFYLCASSIIRGSNQPQHFGDGTRLSIL.